The entry that follows covers one T cell receptor (beta chain) sequence. These data belong to a study of PD-L1 blockade in urothelial cancer. Whole-study context: The study started patients on atezolizumab around 2014, giving 1,200 mg intravenously every 3 weeks. Among blood samples, the median T cell count was 141,255.

Every PCR was spiked with synthetic TCR analog templates. Only in-frame clones appear in the TCRdb table, and some are missing; sequencing was by immunoSEQ multiplex PCR. This table holds about 84,000 clones, 82% found once. The ends lost 5 bases at V and 10 bases at J; junction bases unmatched: 4. CDR1 and CDR2 from the germline V gene are SGHVS and FQNEAQ. The CDR3 is 13 amino acids. The chain has TRBV7-8 and TRBJ1-6; 8 positions agree with TRBD1. The specimen comprised PBMCs, sampled around atezolizumab (anti-PD-L1) treatment. The source of this sequence is a man in his 70s with urothelial cancer. The CDR3 is CASSRTGYSPLHF. The CDR3 DNA reads as TGTGCCAGCAGCAGGACAGGGTACTCACCCCTCCACTTT.